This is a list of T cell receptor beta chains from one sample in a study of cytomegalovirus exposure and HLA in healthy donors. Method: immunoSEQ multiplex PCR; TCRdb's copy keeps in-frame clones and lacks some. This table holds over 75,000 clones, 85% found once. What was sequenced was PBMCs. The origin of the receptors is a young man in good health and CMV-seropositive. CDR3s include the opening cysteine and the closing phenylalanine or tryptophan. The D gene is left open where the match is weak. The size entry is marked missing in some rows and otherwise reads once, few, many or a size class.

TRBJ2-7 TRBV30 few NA CAWSSTLDEQYF TGTGCCTGGAGTTCTACCTTAGACGAGCAGTACTTC
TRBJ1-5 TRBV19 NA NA CASSLLRQPQHF TGTGCCAGTAGCCTTCTAAGACAGCCCCAGCATTTT
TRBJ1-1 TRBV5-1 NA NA CASSTERGITEAFF TGCGCCAGCAGCACCGAAAGGGGGATCACTGAAGCTTTCTTT
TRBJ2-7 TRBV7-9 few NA CASSPHYEQYF TGTGCCAGCAGCCCCCACTACGAGCAGTACTTC
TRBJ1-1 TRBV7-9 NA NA CASSSLTEAFF TGTGCCAGCAGCTCCCTGACTGAAGCTTTCTTT
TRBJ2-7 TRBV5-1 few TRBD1 CASAVRDRGGEQYF TGCGCCAGCGCAGTCCGGGACAGGGGAGGAGAGCAGTACTTC
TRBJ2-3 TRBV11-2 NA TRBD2 CASRRPGLAGGPGDTQYF TGTGCCAGCAGGCGGCCGGGACTAGCGGGAGGGCCGGGAGATACGCAGTATTTT
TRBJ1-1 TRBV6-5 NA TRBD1 CASRGQVNTEAFF TGTGCCAGCAGAGGACAGGTAAACACTGAAGCTTTCTTT
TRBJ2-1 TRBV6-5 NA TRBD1 CASQGQDNEQFF TGTGCCAGCCAAGGACAGGACAATGAGCAGTTCTTC
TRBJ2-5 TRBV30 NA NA CAWSVYRLQETQYF TGTGCCTGGAGTGTATACAGGCTACAAGAGACCCAGTACTTC
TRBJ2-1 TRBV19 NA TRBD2 CASSLTSDPYNEQFF TGTGCCAGTAGCCTTACTAGCGATCCCTACAATGAGCAGTTCTTC